This entry is about one TCR beta chain. Its cognate antigen is unknown. Genes and germline are mouse. The read falls 1 residue short of the CDR3 end, and the missing part is taken from the germline J gene. This specimen belongs to a study of tissue T cells after allogeneic stem cell transplantation. Whole-study results and caveats: Few T cell clones were shared across patients, but motif clusters showed tissue-specific shared signatures. TCR repertoires tracked anatomic similarity, regardless of disease or transplant status.

The germline V gene has CDR1 SNHLY and CDR2 FYNGKV (reference sequence). V was trimmed by 6 bases and J by 6 bases, leaving 6 bases between them. CDR3 length equals 12 residues. Time point indicated: mouse harvest day 14 after allogeneic transplant. Each mouse received 10^7 T-cell-depleted marrow cells plus 10^6 splenic CD5+ T cells by tail vein. This mouse GVHD model was MHC-mismatched B6 to BALB/c, profiled day 7 or 14. The table came from immunoSEQ multiplex PCR; TCRdb's copy has only in-frame clones and leaves some out. The repertoire holds approximately 3,000 clones, with about 49% as singletons.

V and J are TRBV3 and TRBJ1-6; a weak D match, TRBD1 (6 bases). TRBJ1-6 is an open reading frame, and its role is uncertain. The clonotype was recovered from a female BALB/c mouse given C57BL/6 T cells with graft-versus-host disease after an allogeneic hematopoietic cell transplant. The sample consisted of gut tissue. The DNA read from the CDR3 is TGTGCCAGCAGGGACAGTAATTCGCCCCTCTAC. It yields the protein CASRDSNSPLY. The full-length CDR3 reads as CASRDSNSPLYF.